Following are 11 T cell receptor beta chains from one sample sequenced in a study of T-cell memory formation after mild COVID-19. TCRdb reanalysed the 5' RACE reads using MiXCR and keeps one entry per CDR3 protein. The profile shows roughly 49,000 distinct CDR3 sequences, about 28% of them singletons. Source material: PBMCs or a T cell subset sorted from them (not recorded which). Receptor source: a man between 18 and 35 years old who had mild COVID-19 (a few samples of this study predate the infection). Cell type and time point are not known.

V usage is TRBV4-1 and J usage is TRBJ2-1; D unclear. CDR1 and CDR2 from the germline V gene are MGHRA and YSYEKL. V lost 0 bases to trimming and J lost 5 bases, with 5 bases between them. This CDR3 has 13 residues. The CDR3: CASSQEAHNEQFF. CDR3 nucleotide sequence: TGCGCCAGCAGCCAAGAAGCGCACAATGAGCAGTTCTTC.

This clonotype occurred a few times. CDR3: CASSVENSRYNEQFF. In DNA form, the CDR3 reads TGTGCCAGCAGCGTAGAGAACAGCAGGTACAATGAGCAGTTCTTC. This chain uses TRBV9 with TRBJ2-1; D call uncertain. Germline V gives CDR1 SGDLS, CDR2 YYNGEE. The germline V and J ends were trimmed by 0 bases and 4 bases, with 11 bases remaining between them. This CDR3 has 15 amino acids.

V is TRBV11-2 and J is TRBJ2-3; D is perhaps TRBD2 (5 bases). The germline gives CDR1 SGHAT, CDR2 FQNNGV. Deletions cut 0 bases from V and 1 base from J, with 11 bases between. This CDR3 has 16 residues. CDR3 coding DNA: TGTGCCAGCAGCTTAGAGTGGGAAGCGGGCACAGATACGCAGTATTTT. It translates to CASSLEWEAGTDTQYF.

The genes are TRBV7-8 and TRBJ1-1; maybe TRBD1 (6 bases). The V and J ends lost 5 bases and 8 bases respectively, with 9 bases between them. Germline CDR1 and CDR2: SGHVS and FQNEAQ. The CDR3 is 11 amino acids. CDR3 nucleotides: TGTGCCAGCAGCCATACAGGGGAAGCTTTCTTT. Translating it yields CASSHTGEAFF.

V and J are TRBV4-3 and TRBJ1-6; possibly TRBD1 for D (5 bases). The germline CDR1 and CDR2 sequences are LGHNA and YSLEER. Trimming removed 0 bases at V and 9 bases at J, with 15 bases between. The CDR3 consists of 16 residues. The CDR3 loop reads CASSQDGAALGSPLHF. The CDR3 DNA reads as TGCGCCAGCAGCCAAGATGGGGCCGCGCTGGGTTCACCCCTCCACTTT.

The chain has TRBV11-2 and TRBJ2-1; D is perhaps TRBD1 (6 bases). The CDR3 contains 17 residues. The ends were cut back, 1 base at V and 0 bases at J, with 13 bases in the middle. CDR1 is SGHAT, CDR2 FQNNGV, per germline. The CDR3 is CASSLATGPSSYNEQFF. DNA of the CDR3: TGTGCCAGCAGCTTAGCGACAGGACCCAGCTCCTACAATGAGCAGTTCTTC.

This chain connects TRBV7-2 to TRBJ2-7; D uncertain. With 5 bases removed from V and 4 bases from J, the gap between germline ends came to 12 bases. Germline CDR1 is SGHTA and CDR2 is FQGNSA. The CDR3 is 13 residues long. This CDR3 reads CASSPRLKYEQYV. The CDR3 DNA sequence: TGTGCCAGCAGCCCTAGATTGAAGTACGAGCAGTACGTC.

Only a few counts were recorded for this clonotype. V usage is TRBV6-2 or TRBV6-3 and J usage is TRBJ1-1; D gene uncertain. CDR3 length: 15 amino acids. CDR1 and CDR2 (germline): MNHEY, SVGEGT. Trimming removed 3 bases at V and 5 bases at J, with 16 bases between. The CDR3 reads CASSYIDRGGTEAFF. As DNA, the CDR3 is TGTGCCAGCAGTTATATCGACCGGGGAGGGACTGAAGCTTTCTTT.

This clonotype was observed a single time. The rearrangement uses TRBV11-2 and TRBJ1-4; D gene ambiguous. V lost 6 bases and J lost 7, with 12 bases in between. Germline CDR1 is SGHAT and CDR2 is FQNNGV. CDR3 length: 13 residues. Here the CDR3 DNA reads TGTGCCAGCAGTTTGAATTTCGGTGAAAAACTGTTTTTT. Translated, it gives CASSLNFGEKLFF.

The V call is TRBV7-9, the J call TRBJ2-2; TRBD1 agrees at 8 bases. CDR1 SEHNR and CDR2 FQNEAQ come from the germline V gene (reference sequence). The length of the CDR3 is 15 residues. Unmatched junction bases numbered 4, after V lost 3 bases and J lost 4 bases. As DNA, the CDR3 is TGTGCCAGCAGCTTTAGCGACAGGGGCACCGGGGAGCTGTTTTTT. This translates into CASSFSDRGTGELFF.

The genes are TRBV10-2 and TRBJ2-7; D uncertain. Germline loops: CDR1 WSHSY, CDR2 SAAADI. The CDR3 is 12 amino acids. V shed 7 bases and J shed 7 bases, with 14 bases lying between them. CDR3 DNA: TGCGCCAGCATGCCGACCGCTTTGGAGCAGTACTTC. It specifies CASMPTALEQYF.